The present entry profiles one TCR beta chain with its context. Its antigen remains unidentified. J lost 2 bases, V lost 0 bases, and 15 bases had no gene match. Germline values: CDR1 SGDLS, CDR2 YYNGEE. CDR3 size: 19 residues. This entry comes from a study of T cell responses to AZD1222 COVID-19 vaccine. The protocol was immunoSEQ multiplex PCR, while the TCRdb copy is restricted to in-frame clones and leaves out a portion. This sample has more than 80,000 clones, with 90% found just once. Study-wide results and limits: Donors in the cohort were predominantly white British and more often female, and clonal diversity was possibly underestimated. Nearly half of spike-specific TCRs reportedly go after variant regions that carry no mutations.

Sequencing used peripheral blood, obtained on day 0 of AZD1222 vaccination. This sequence originates from an adult in good health. The J gene is TRBJ2-7, the V gene TRBV9; 9 bases agree with TRBD2. DNA of the CDR3: TGTGCCAGCAGCGTAGGCACCGAAGGTAGCGGGAGCCTAACCTACGAGCAGTACTTC. Its translation is CASSVGTEGSGSLTYEQYF.